This TCR beta chain appears in the sequencing data of a study of human T cells and chemical hapten exposure. Study-wide context: Among samples, TCR yields varied mainly because of small differences in pooled library volume. Study-wide points: There was no change with DPC sensitization in TCRs above 1 in 1000 frequency.

CDR3 length equals 16 residues. Germline CDR1 GTSNPN, CDR2 SVGIG (reference sequence). V shed 0 bases, J shed 4 bases, and the junction held 8 bases outside the gene matches. The study's library attached unique molecular identifiers to single cDNA molecules. In the original workflow: Sequenced samples showed a median of approximately 96,000 TCRs each, with counts running from roughly 23,000 to 700,000. TCRdb fed the 5' RACE reads into MiXCR, producing one record per CDR3 protein. The V and J calls and clone size are TCRdb's, not the authors'. The table includes tens of thousands of distinct CDR3 sequences, roughly 15% detected once. As to this clonotype: Antigen unknown.

The template was total RNA from unfractionated whole blood. This TCR was recovered from a female donor in good health. This rearrangement joins TRBV30 to TRBJ2-1; 8 bases line up with TRBD2. The CDR3 here is CAWSVLSSGQYNEQFF. Here the CDR3 DNA reads TGTGCCTGGAGTGTACTCTCTAGCGGGCAATACAATGAGCAGTTCTTC.